This passage covers 4 T cell receptor beta chains from one sample sequenced in a study of T cell changes during pregnancy in multiple sclerosis. The data were produced by immunoSEQ multiplex PCR, yet TCRdb's version contains in-frame clones alone and is incomplete. There are around 28,000 clones in the sample; 90% occur only once, and about 3.9% lies in the top ten. The source material was CD8+ T cells from peripheral blood mononuclear cells, sampled in the second trimester of pregnancy. These receptors were obtained from a female donor with multiple sclerosis, enrolled in a pregnancy study.

The chain joins TRBV27 to TRBJ2-3; tentative D call: TRBD2 (6 bases). Trimming removed 2 bases at V and 0 bases at J, with 12 bases between. The CDR3 runs 16 residues. Germline CDR1 reads MNHEY; CDR2 reads SMNVEV (reference sequence). The CDR3 spells CASSLGSGLSTDTQYF. The DNA for the CDR3 is TGTGCCAGCAGTTTAGGAAGCGGGCTAAGCACAGATACGCAGTATTTT.

In DNA, the CDR3 is TGTGCCAGCAGTGAAGCGAGCGGGGGCGGGGGGTATGAGCAGTTCTTC. It translates to CASSEASGGGGYEQFF. The chain has TRBV6-1 and TRBJ2-1, with 8 bases fitting TRBD2. The germline gives CDR1 MNHNS, CDR2 SASEGT. V lost 0 bases to trimming and J lost 8 bases; unmatched junction nucleotides: 9. The CDR3 has 16 amino acids.

This chain uses TRBV5-1 with TRBJ2-7, with 10 bases fitting TRBD1. The length of the CDR3 is 16 residues. The trim removed 0 bases at V and 4 bases at J, leaving 7 bases unmatched. Germline V gene data show CDR1 as SGHRS and CDR2 as YFSETQ. The CDR3 is CASSLDPGQGSYEQYF. CDR3 nucleotide sequence: TGCGCCAGCAGCTTGGACCCGGGACAGGGGTCGTACGAGCAGTACTTC.

This clone was seen only once. This chain connects TRBV7-8 to TRBJ2-7, with TRBD1 matching over 8 bases. CDR1 is SGHVS, CDR2 FQNEAQ, per germline. V was clipped by 5 bases and J by 1 base; unmatched bases: 16. This CDR3 comprises 18 residues. The CDR3 DNA reads TGTGCCAGCAGCCCTACGGGGATAAGACAGGGGACGTCCTACGAGCAGTACTTC. Translation gives CASSPTGIRQGTSYEQYF. Variable domain in full (rest from reference TRBV7-8 and TRBJ2-7): GAGVSQSPRYKVAKRGQDVALRCDPISGHVSLFWYQQALGQGPEFLTYFQNEAQLDKSGLPSDRFFAERPEGSVSTLKIQRTQQEDSAVYLCASSPTGIRQGTSYEQYFGPGTRLTVT.